Following are 2 T cell receptor beta chains from one sample sequenced in a study of a mutant IDH1 vaccine in newly diagnosed glioma. As to time point: baseline, week 1 (first vaccination visit). Described treatment: pre-vaccination baseline after standard-of-care therapy. The repertoire was sequenced with immunoSEQ multiplex PCR; TCRdb's copy has only in-frame clones and lacks some. The table includes approximately 16,000 clones, roughly 96% detected once. The starting material was peripheral blood mononuclear cells (PBMCs), obtained from a glioma patient treated with radiotherapy, temozolomide or both. The source is a woman aged 18-29 years with glioma. Some clones in this sample may be carry-over from other donors' samples.

The chain recombines TRBV2 with TRBJ2-7; TRBD2 matches at 7 bases. Germline values: CDR1 SNHLY, CDR2 FYNNEI. The ends lost 7 bases at V and 6 bases at J; junction bases unmatched: 9. The CDR3 consists of 13 residues. CDR3 loop: CASNWREYGEQYF. Here the CDR3 DNA reads TGTGCCAGCAATTGGCGGGAGTACGGCGAGCAGTACTTC.

The chain combines TRBV5-1 with TRBJ1-3, with TRBD1 as a possible D gene (6 bases). Germline CDR1 SGHRS, CDR2 YFSETQ. The CDR3 sequence is 15 residues long. V lost 2 bases, J lost 4 bases, and 13 bases lay in between. The CDR3 bases are TGCGCCAGCAGCTTTTTCAGGGGCGCCGGAAACACCATATATTTT. Protein product: CASSFFRGAGNTIYF.